One sample yielded the 5 T cell receptor beta chains listed below, sequenced in a study of T cell repertoires in cytomegalovirus infection. TCRdb re-derived calls from the reads in MiXCR, one entry per CDR3 protein. The data show more than 350,000 distinct CDR3 sequences, approximately 32% seen once. The material sequenced was PBMCs. These receptors all come from a human donor in good health (CMV status not recorded). Some clones in this sample may be carry-over from other donors' samples.

A few counts support this clonotype. This chain connects TRBV4-1 to TRBJ2-7; D remains unclear. The CDR3 is 15 residues long. Trimming took 0 bases from V and 0 from J, leaving 9 bases between them. Germline CDR1 MGHRA, CDR2 YSYEKL. CDR3 sequence reads: CASSQEGRFSYEQYF. The CDR3 DNA reads as TGCGCCAGCAGCCAAGAGGGCAGATTCTCCTACGAGCAGTACTTC.

This clonotype occurred a few times. The chain carries TRBV27 and TRBJ2-7; D is uncertain. V lost 8 bases and J lost 4, with 18 bases in between. The CDR3 length is 14 residues. CDR1 MNHEY and CDR2 SMNVEV come from the germline V gene (reference sequence). In DNA form, the CDR3 reads TGTGCCAGCCTGGTCCAGTTTGGGATTTACGAGCAGTACTTC. Translated: CASLVQFGIYEQYF.

This clonotype has more than one count but fewer than ten. This chain joins TRBV6-1 and TRBJ2-3; 10 bases are shared with TRBD2. The CDR3 has 18 residues. From germline, CDR1 is MNHNS and CDR2 SASEGT. Trimming took 1 base from V and 0 from J; bases not matched to a gene: 7. CDR3 region: CASSEGLGLAISTDTQYF. The CDR3 DNA reads as TGTGCCAGCAGTGAAGGTCTGGGACTAGCGATTAGCACAGATACGCAGTATTTT.

The rearrangement joins TRBV7-9 to TRBJ2-7, with TRBD1 identical over 8 bases. CDR3 length: 13 amino acids. V gave up 5 bases and J gave up 3 bases; unmatched junction bases: 3. CDR1 and CDR2 (germline): SEHNR, FQNEAQ (reference sequence). CDR3 amino acids: CASSLTGDYEQYF. The CDR3 DNA follows: TGTGCCAGCAGCCTGACAGGGGACTACGAGCAGTACTTC.

This clonotype was detected ten times or more. The chain couples TRBV12-3 or TRBV12-4 to TRBJ1-2; TRBD1 is a possible D gene (5 bases). The CDR3 runs 14 residues. The V and J ends lost 2 bases and 4 bases respectively, with 11 bases between them. The CDR3 spells CASSLFGAAYGYTF. The CDR3, as DNA: TGTGCCAGCAGTTTATTCGGGGCGGCCTATGGCTACACCTTC.